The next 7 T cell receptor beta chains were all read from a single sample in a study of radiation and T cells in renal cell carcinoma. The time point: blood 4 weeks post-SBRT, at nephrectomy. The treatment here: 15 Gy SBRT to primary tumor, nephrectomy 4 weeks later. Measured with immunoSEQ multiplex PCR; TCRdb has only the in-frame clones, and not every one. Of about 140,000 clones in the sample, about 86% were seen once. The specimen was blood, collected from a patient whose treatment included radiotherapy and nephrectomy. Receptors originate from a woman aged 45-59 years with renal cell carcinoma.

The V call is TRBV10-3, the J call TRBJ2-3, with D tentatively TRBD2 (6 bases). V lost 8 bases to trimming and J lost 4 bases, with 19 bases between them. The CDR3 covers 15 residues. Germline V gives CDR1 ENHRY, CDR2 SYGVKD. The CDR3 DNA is TGTGCCATCGGCCCTGGGGGGAGCGGAGCAGATACGCAGTATTTT. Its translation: CAIGPGGSGADTQYF.

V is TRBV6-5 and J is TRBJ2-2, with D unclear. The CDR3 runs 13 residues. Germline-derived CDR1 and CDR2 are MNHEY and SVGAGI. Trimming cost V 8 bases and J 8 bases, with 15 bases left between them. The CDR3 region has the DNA TGTGCCAGCGCGAAGGATAGTGGTGGGGAGCTGTTTTTT. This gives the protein CASAKDSGGELFF.

In DNA form, the CDR3 reads TGCGCCAGCACTGTGGGGACCGCTGGAAACACCATATATTTT. Its translation: CASTVGTAGNTIYF. The chain recombines TRBV5-1 with TRBJ1-3; a possible D gene is TRBD1 (5 bases). Germline CDR1 reads SGHRS; CDR2 reads YFSETQ. The CDR3 contains 14 residues. Trimming removed 6 bases at V and 2 bases at J, with 12 bases between.

For the CDR3, the DNA is TGTGCCAGCAGCACCGGAGACTATGGCTACACCTTC. As protein: CASSTGDYGYTF. The rearrangement uses TRBV9 and TRBJ1-2; D gene unclear. The V and J ends lost 4 bases and 3 bases respectively, with 7 bases between them. CDR1 is SGDLS and CDR2 is YYNGEE in the germline V gene. This CDR3 has 12 amino acids.

This CDR3 is CAFVTTGGATAAPYEQYF. The DNA of the CDR3 is TGTGCCTTTGTCACGACAGGGGGCGCCACCGCAGCCCCGTACGAGCAGTACTTC. V usage is TRBV7-7 and J usage is TRBJ2-7; 10 nucleotides align to TRBD1. V lost 11 bases, J lost 4 bases, and 23 bases stayed unmatched. From germline, CDR1 is SSHAT and CDR2 FNYEAQ (reference sequence). CDR3 length: 18 residues.

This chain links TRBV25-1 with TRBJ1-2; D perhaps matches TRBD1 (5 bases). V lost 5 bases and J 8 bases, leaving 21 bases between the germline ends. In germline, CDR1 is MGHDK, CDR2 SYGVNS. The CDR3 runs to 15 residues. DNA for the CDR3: TGTGCCAGCAGTACAAGGGCGGCAGGGAATAACGGCTACACCTTC. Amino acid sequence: CASSTRAAGNNGYTF.

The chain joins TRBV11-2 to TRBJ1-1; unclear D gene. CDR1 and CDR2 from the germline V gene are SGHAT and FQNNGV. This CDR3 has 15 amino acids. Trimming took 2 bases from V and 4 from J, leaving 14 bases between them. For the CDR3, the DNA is TGTGCCAGCAGCTTATTTGGGGTCGTGTTCACTGAAGCTTTCTTT. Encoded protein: CASSLFGVVFTEAFF. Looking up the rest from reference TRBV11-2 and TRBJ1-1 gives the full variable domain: EAGVAQSPRYKIIEKRQSVAFWCNPISGHATLYWYQQILGQGPKLLIQFQNNGVVDDSQLPKDRFSAERLKGVDSTLKIQPAKLEDSAVYLCASSLFGVVFTEAFFGQGTRLTVV.